Sequencing of this TCR beta chain was carried out in a study of T cells in Graves' hyperthyroidism and ophthalmopathy. With regard to this clonotype: A much larger clone differs by one base, so this may be a read error.

This CDR3 is 14 amino acids long. V was cut by 8 bases and J by 6 bases, with 16 bases left in between. The germline gives CDR1 SEHNR, CDR2 FQNEAQ (reference sequence). There were TCR beta CDR3 regions amplified from RNA transcripts. TCR CDR3 regions were first amplified by RT-PCR with HTBI primers. TCRdb used MiXCR to reprocess the multiplex PCR reads, holding one entry per CDR3 protein. The repertoire holds some 800,000 distinct CDR3 sequences, 35% to 45% seen once, with 8.9% in the top ten. The clonotype was recovered from a man between 18 and 35 years old with Graves' hyperthyroidism. Sequencing input: blood. This sequence joins TRBV7-9 and TRBJ1-4, with D hard to call. The CDR3 nucleotides are TGTGCCAGCGCACCTGGCAATGGCGATGAAAAACTGTTTTTT. Protein sequence: CASAPGNGDEKLFF. Full variable domain (outside the CDR3, taken from reference TRBV7-9 and TRBJ1-4): DTGVSQNPRHKITKRGQNVTFRCDPISEHNRLYWYRQTLGQGPEFLTYFQNEAQLEKSRLLSDRFSAERPKGSFSTLEIQRTEQGDSAMYLCASAPGNGDEKLFFGSGTQLSVL.